This entry describes one T cell receptor (beta chain). This CDR3 comprises 13 residues. The ends were cut back, 2 bases at V and 3 bases at J, with 10 bases in the middle. Germline CDR1 SQVTM, CDR2 ANQGSEA. The data are from a study of blood T cell repertoires in COVID-19. Study-wide context: Whether acute or convalescent, the COVID-19 samples came from the United States, Italy and Spain. Nucleic acid was either cDNA or gDNA, and it came from T cells, B-cell-depleted T cells, or PBMCs.

As handled by the study authors: Estimated nucleated cell counts came from reference gene primer amplification. Generated by immunoSEQ multiplex PCR, the TCRdb table keeps only in-frame clones and is missing some. V, J and clone size derive from that table, while D and trimming were established from the DNA sequence. The sample contains over 60,000 clones, almost 90% of which appear only once. This receptor was identified in a man between 50 and 59 years old with acute or convalescent COVID-19. This chain joins TRBV29-1 and TRBJ1-2; D call uncertain. Source material: peripheral blood. The CDR3 sequence is CSVEIGVDYGYTF. In DNA, the CDR3 is TGCAGCGTTGAAATCGGGGTGGACTATGGCTACACCTTC.